One and the same sample provided the 30 T cell receptor beta chains below, sequenced in a study of CD8+ T cells in alopecia areata. Following RNA extraction, reverse transcription yielded cDNA that acted as the sequencing template. Only in-frame clones appear in the TCRdb table, and some are missing; sequencing was by immunoSEQ multiplex PCR. The table includes 120,000 or so clones, about 50% detected once. Sequencing was done on a sample of NKG2D-low CD8+ T cells sorted from blood. The receptors come from a human donor with alopecia areata.

This chain connects TRBV5-4 to TRBJ1-2; D gene uncertain. Between the trimmed V and J ends, which lost 3 bases and 8 bases, there was a span of 11 bases. Germline CDR1 reads SGHNT; CDR2 reads YYREEE (reference sequence). CDR3 length: 12 amino acids. The CDR3 region is CASSSDLSGYTF. CDR3 in DNA: TGTGCCAGCAGCTCCGACCTCTCGGGCTACACCTTC.

This clone was seen a few times. The chain recombines TRBV2 with TRBJ2-3; the D gene could be TRBD1 or TRBD2 (5 bases each). The germline V and J ends were trimmed by 8 bases and 5 bases, with 11 bases remaining between them. The CDR3 extends over 12 amino acids. Germline loops: CDR1 SNHLY, CDR2 FYNNEI. CDR3 protein: CASLRGLDTQYF. The CDR3 DNA reads TGTGCCAGCCTCCGGGGCCTAGATACGCAGTATTTT.

This clone appeared a single time. V gene TRBV30 combines with J gene TRBJ2-5, with 10 bases that match TRBD1. Germline V gives CDR1 GTSNPN, CDR2 SVGIG (reference sequence). The CDR3 covers 13 residues. Trimming took 8 bases from V and 4 from J; bases not matched to a gene: 7. CDR3 nucleotides: TGTGCCGGTAGGACAGGGGGTCCAGAGACCCAGTACTTC. Its translation: CAGRTGGPETQYF.

The rearrangement uses TRBV29-1 and TRBJ1-2; no clear D gene. V lost 0 bases and J 8 bases, leaving 13 bases between the germline ends. The CDR3 consists of 13 residues. Germline V gene lookup returns CDR1 SQVTM and CDR2 ANQGSEA. The DNA for the CDR3 is TGCAGCGTTGAAGACGGTCTACGTGGGGGCTACACCTTC. Translating gives CSVEDGLRGGYTF.

The chain recombines TRBV29-1 with TRBJ1-1; no definite D call. The CDR3 loop spans 12 amino acids. Germline lookup yields CDR1 SQVTM and CDR2 ANQGSEA. V lost 1 base and J 4 bases, leaving 7 bases between the germline ends. Here the CDR3 reads CSVEVGFTEAFF. The CDR3 DNA reads TGCAGCGTTGAAGTGGGTTTCACTGAAGCTTTCTTT.

The V and J genes are TRBV11-1 and TRBJ2-5; D is unresolved. V was pared by 4 bases and J by 4 bases, with 7 bases between. CDR3 length equals 12 residues. Germline V lookup: CDR1 SGHAT, CDR2 FQDESV (reference sequence). This CDR3 reads CASSSRGETQYF. CDR3 in DNA: TGTGCCAGCAGCTCTCGAGGAGAGACCCAGTACTTC.

This clone has more than one count but fewer than ten. The junction does not match germline at one end; this may be a read error. The V call is TRBV11-3, the J call TRBJ1-5; no firm D call. Germline lookup yields CDR1 SGHNT and CDR2 YENEEA. The CDR3 extends over 11 amino acids. CDR3 coding DNA: TGTGCCAGCAGCCTAGAACAGCCCCAGCATTTT. Amino acid sequence: CASSLEQPQHF.

This clone was found a few times. The chain couples TRBV19 to TRBJ2-1; TRBD1 or TRBD2 may be the D gene (5 bases each). Germline V gives CDR1 LNHDA, CDR2 SQIVND (reference sequence). The CDR3 consists of 14 residues. V lost 3 bases, J lost 4 bases, and 10 bases lay in between. The CDR3 protein is CASSIGGLYNEQFF. As DNA, the CDR3 is TGTGCCAGTAGTATTGGGGGATTATACAATGAGCAGTTCTTC. Drawing the rest from reference TRBV19 and TRBJ2-1, the complete variable domain is DGGITQSPKYLFRKEGQNVTLSCEQNLNHDAMYWYRQDPGQGLRLIYYSQIVNDFQKGDIAEGYSVSREKKESFPLTVTSAQKNPTAFYLCASSIGGLYNEQFFGPGTRLTVL.

The rearrangement links TRBV29-1 to TRBJ2-7; 9 bases fit TRBD2. Germline CDR1 SQVTM, CDR2 ANQGSEA. The CDR3 consists of 12 residues. The V and J ends lost 6 bases and 6 bases, in that order; junction bases with no gene match: 6. CDR3 nucleotides: TGCAGCGTACGGGGGACTAGCTTCGAGCAGTACTTC. This encodes CSVRGTSFEQYF.

For this clone: The junction shows a germline mismatch at one end, possibly a read error. V gene TRBV7-9 combines with J gene TRBJ2-1; TRBD2 might be the D (6 bases). The germline gives CDR1 SEHNR, CDR2 FQNEAQ (reference sequence). The CDR3 runs to 16 residues. This chain's CDR3 is CASSQVTRDSNNEQFF. CDR3 nucleotides: TGCGCCAGCAGCCAGGTCACAAGGGACTCTAACAATGAGCAGTTCTTC.

The chain is built from TRBV29-1 and TRBJ2-7; tentatively, D is TRBD1 (6 bases). Germline-derived CDR1 and CDR2 are SQVTM and ANQGSEA. The CDR3 contains 12 residues. V shed 7 bases and J shed 6 bases, with 16 bases lying between them. The CDR3: CSAQGGNGEQYF. The CDR3 DNA reads as TGCAGCGCCCAAGGGGGAAACGGCGAGCAGTACTTC.

The rearrangement joins TRBV29-1 to TRBJ2-1, with a tentative D call TRBD1 (6 bases). This CDR3 contains 12 residues. Germline V CDR1 and CDR2: SQVTM, ANQGSEA. V dropped 4 bases and J dropped 8 bases, with 12 bases sitting between them. CDR3 nucleotide sequence: TGCAGCGTTGTGCCCAGGGGTGATGAGCAGTTCTTC. It specifies CSVVPRGDEQFF.

This clone was detected once. This chain joins TRBV9 and TRBJ2-3, with TRBD2 identical over 10 bases. Germline V CDR1 and CDR2: SGDLS, YYNGEE. The CDR3 spans 16 residues. The V segment lost 0 bases and the J segment 4 bases; nucleotides outside the gene matches: 5. CDR3 residues: CASSVDPSGSADTQYF. The CDR3 DNA reads TGTGCCAGCAGCGTAGATCCTAGCGGGAGTGCAGATACGCAGTATTTT.

This clone was found once. The rearrangement joins TRBV27 to TRBJ1-1; the match to TRBD1 covers 8 bases. V was pared by 5 bases and J by 3 bases, with 2 bases of the junction left unmatched. Germline V gene lookup returns CDR1 MNHEY and CDR2 SMNVEV (reference sequence). The CDR3 has 13 amino acids. CDR3 in amino acids: CASSQGADTEAFF. The CDR3 coding sequence is TGTGCCAGCAGTCAGGGGGCTGACACTGAAGCTTTCTTT.

In this sample, this clone turned up once. J is TRBJ2-1 and V is TRBV27; no definite D call. This CDR3 has 12 residues. Trimming shortened V by 6 bases and J by 9 bases, and 12 bases separated the two germline ends. The germline gives CDR1 MNHEY, CDR2 SMNVEV (reference sequence). Here the CDR3 reads CASSSSLGEQFF. CDR3 in DNA: TGTGCCAGCAGCTCTTCCCTAGGTGAGCAGTTCTTC.

This chain uses TRBV30 with TRBJ1-5; the D gene is possibly TRBD1 (5 bases). Between the trimmed V and J ends, which lost 2 bases and 4 bases, there was a span of 18 bases. This CDR3 contains 16 residues. Germline CDR1 GTSNPN, CDR2 SVGIG (reference sequence). CDR3 sequence reads: CAWSPTPGPGNQPQHF. The CDR3 coding sequence is TGTGCCTGGAGTCCCACTCCGGGGCCGGGGAATCAGCCCCAGCATTTT.

There are a few counts of this clone. The J gene is TRBJ1-1, the V gene TRBV30; D might be TRBD1 (6 bases). Germline loops: CDR1 GTSNPN, CDR2 SVGIG (reference sequence). This CDR3 spans 14 amino acids. The germline V and J ends were trimmed by 0 bases and 1 base, with 9 bases remaining between them. The CDR3 loop is CAWSVNRENTEAFF. As DNA, the CDR3 is TGTGCCTGGAGTGTAAACAGGGAGAACACTGAAGCTTTCTTT.

J is TRBJ2-3 and V is TRBV11-2, with no clear D. Germline V gene sequence: CDR1 SGHAT, CDR2 FQNNGV. Trimming took off 6 bases at V and 5 bases at J, with 6 bases between the two ends. The CDR3 has 11 amino acids. The CDR3 protein is CASRVVDTQYF. The CDR3 coding sequence is TGTGCCAGCAGGGTTGTAGATACGCAGTATTTT.

Notes on this clone: Other DNA sequences of this sample code for an identical CDR3. V usage is TRBV29-1 and J usage is TRBJ1-2; no reliable D call. The CDR3 consists of 12 residues. Trimming removed 3 bases from V and 2 bases from J, with 7 bases in between. Germline values: CDR1 SQVTM, CDR2 ANQGSEA. CDR3: CSVESGNYGYTF. CDR3 coding DNA: TGCAGCGTTGAGTCAGGAAACTATGGCTACACCTTC.

The chain combines TRBV25-1 with TRBJ1-2; TRBD1 is a possible D gene (5 bases). V was trimmed by 7 bases and J by 4 bases, leaving 10 bases between them. The CDR3 covers 12 residues. Germline V gene data show CDR1 as MGHDK and CDR2 as SYGVNS. CDR3: CASTDSIYGYTF. In nucleotides, the CDR3 is TGTGCCAGCACAGACAGTATCTATGGCTACACCTTC.

J is TRBJ1-2 and V is TRBV6-5, with unresolved D. Germline V CDR1 and CDR2: MNHEY, SVGAGI. This CDR3 comprises 13 residues. Trimming stripped 10 bases from V and 0 bases from J, with 12 bases between. As DNA, the CDR3 is TGTGCCACATGCGCGACATCTAACTATGGCTACACCTTC. Translating it yields CATCATSNYGYTF.

The rearrangement uses TRBV25-1 and TRBJ2-2; D is perhaps TRBD2 (5 bases). V was trimmed by 6 bases and J by 3 bases, leaving 11 bases between them. Germline loops: CDR1 MGHDK, CDR2 SYGVNS. The CDR3 spans 14 residues. The CDR3 loop reads CASSLADYTGELFF. The CDR3 DNA sequence: TGTGCCAGCAGCCTCGCGGACTACACCGGGGAGCTGTTTTTT.

The V call is TRBV7-8, the J call TRBJ2-5, with D unclear. With 8 bases removed from V and 4 bases from J, the gap between germline ends came to 8 bases. The CDR3 sequence is 11 residues long. Germline CDR1 reads SGHVS; CDR2 reads FQNEAQ. The CDR3, as DNA: TGTGCCAGCCGAAACTTAGAGACCCAGTACTTC. It specifies CASRNLETQYF.

The chain links TRBV30 to TRBJ1-2; D call uncertain. Germline CDR1 reads GTSNPN; CDR2 reads SVGIG (reference sequence). The ends were cut back, 1 base at V and 7 bases at J, with 10 bases in the middle. The CDR3 covers 12 residues. The CDR3 nucleotides read TGTGCCTGGAGTGAGGGAATTGGTGGCTACACCTTC. Translated: CAWSEGIGGYTF.

This clone was seen a handful of times. The J gene is TRBJ2-2, the V gene TRBV6-6; D call uncertain. Trimming removed 4 bases at V and 0 bases at J, with 6 bases between. This CDR3 comprises 14 residues. Looked up from germline, CDR1 is MNHNY and CDR2 is SVGAGI (reference sequence). CDR3 region: CASSSVANTGELFF. CDR3 DNA: TGTGCCAGCAGTTCTGTTGCGAACACCGGGGAGCTGTTTTTT.

This chain joins TRBV29-1 and TRBJ2-7, with D uncertain. Per germline, CDR1 SQVTM and CDR2 ANQGSEA. CDR3 length: 12 residues. The V gene lost 4 bases and the J gene lost 4 bases, with 11 bases spanning the gap. The CDR3 protein is CSVADGRYEQYF. CDR3 nucleotides: TGCAGCGTTGCGGACGGCAGATACGAGCAGTACTTC.

This clone appeared a few times. DNA of the CDR3: TGCAGCGCGAACCCTACAGGGAGCGACTATGGCTACACCTTC. Protein: CSANPTGSDYGYTF. This chain uses TRBV29-1 with TRBJ1-2; D is possibly TRBD1 (6 bases). CDR3 size: 14 residues. Per germline, CDR1 SQVTM and CDR2 ANQGSEA. The V end lost 7 bases, the J end lost 3 bases, and 18 bases lay between the germline ends. The full variable domain, rest sourced from reference TRBV29-1 and TRBJ1-2, is SAVISQKPSRDICQRGTSLTIQCQVDSQVTMMFWYRQQPGQSLTLIATANQGSEATYESGFVIDKFPISRPNLTFSTLTVSNMSPEDSSIYLCSANPTGSDYGYTFGSGTRLTVV.

V and J are TRBV28 and TRBJ2-7; D tentatively reads TRBD1 or TRBD2 (5 bases each). The V gene's germline CDR1 is MDHEN and CDR2 SYDVKM. Trimming took 2 bases from V and 1 from J, leaving 12 bases between them. CDR3 size: 15 residues. CDR3 residues: CASSLPGPGSYEQYF. The DNA of the CDR3 is TGTGCCAGCAGTTTACCGGGGCCAGGGTCCTACGAGCAGTACTTC.

The genes are TRBV28 and TRBJ2-7; D unresolved. The V gene's germline CDR1 is MDHEN and CDR2 SYDVKM. The CDR3 extends over 13 amino acids. The V end was cut by 2 bases, the J end by 6 bases, with 11 bases between. This chain's CDR3 is CASSLGDGSEQYF. DNA for the CDR3: TGTGCCAGCAGTTTAGGGGATGGGTCCGAGCAGTACTTC.

The chain employs TRBV27 and TRBJ1-2; D is possibly TRBD1 (5 bases). CDR1 and CDR2 (germline): MNHEY, SMNVEV (reference sequence). V lost 3 bases and J 6 bases, leaving 8 bases between the germline ends. The CDR3 has 12 amino acids. CDR3 protein: CASSLSGDGYTF. CDR3 nucleotides: TGTGCCAGCAGTTTGTCGGGGGATGGCTACACCTTC.